This TCR beta chain was found in a study of cytomegalovirus exposure and HLA in healthy donors. Regarding the study as a whole: Cytomegalovirus-associated TCR beta chains were listed, numbering roughly 150.

Concerning this clone itself: Its specificity is unknown.

This CDR3 contains 16 residues. V gave up 0 bases and J gave up 0 bases; unmatched junction bases: 1. Per germline, CDR1 LGHNA and CDR2 YNFKEQ. 60 Vbeta and 13 Jbeta primers were used in PCR. Generated by immunoSEQ multiplex PCR, the TCRdb table keeps only in-frame clones and is missing some. The table includes some 150,000 clones, less than 80% detected once. V usage is TRBV4-2 and J usage is TRBJ2-1; 8 bases are a match to TRBD2. Input material: PBMCs. The sequence was collected from a man between 40 and 49 years old in good health and CMV-seronegative. The CDR3 DNA reads as TGTGCCAGCAGCCAAGAGGCGGGGGGCTCCTACAATGAGCAGTTCTTC. Amino acids: CASSQEAGGSYNEQFF.